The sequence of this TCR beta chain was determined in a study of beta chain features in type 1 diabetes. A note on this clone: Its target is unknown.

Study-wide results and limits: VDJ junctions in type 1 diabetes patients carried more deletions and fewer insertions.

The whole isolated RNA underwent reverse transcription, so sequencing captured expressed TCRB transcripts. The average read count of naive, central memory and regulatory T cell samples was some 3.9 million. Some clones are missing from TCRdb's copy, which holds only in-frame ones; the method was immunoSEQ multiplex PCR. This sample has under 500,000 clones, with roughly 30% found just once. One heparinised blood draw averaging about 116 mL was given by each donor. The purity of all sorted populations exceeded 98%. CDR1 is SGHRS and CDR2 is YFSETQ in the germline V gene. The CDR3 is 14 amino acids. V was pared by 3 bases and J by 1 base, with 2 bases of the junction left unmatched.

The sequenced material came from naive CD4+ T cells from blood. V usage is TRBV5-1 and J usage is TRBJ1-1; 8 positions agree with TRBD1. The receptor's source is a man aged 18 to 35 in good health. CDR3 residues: CASSSGTGNTEAFF. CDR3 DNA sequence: TGCGCCAGCAGCTCCGGGACAGGGAACACTGAAGCTTTCTTT.